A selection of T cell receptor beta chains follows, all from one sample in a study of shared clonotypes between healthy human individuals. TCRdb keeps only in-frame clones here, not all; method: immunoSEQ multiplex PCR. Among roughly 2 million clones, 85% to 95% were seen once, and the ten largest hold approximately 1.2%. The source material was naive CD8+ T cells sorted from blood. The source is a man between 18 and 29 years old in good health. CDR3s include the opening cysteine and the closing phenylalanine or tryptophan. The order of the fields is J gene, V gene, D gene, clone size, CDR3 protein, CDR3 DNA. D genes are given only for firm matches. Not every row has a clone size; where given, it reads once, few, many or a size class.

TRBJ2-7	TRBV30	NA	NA	CAWSGDQYEQYF	TGTGCCTGGAGTGGGGATCAATACGAGCAGTACTTC
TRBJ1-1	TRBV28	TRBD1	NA	CASSLVPGQVMNTEAFF	TGTGCCAGCAGTTTAGTCCCGGGACAGGTCATGAACACTGAAGCTTTCTTT
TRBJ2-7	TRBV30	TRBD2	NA	CAWTGLAGAGEQYF	TGTGCCTGGACAGGGCTAGCGGGAGCTGGCGAGCAGTACTTC
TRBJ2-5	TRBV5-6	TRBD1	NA	CASSSGTGLHGETQYF	TGTGCCAGCAGCTCGGGGACAGGGCTTCATGGGGAGACCCAGTACTTC
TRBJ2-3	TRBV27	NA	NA	CASSFGGDTQYF	TGTGCCAGCAGTTTTGGGGGAGATACGCAGTATTTT
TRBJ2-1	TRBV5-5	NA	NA	CASSLSLGSNEQFF	TGTGCCAGCAGCTTGTCACTTGGGTCCAATGAGCAGTTCTTC
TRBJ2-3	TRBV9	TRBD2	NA	CASSVGTSGRRTDTQYF	TGTGCCAGCAGCGTAGGCACTAGCGGGAGGCGCACAGATACGCAGTATTTT
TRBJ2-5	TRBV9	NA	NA	CASSPSGWETQYF	TGTGCCAGCAGCCCAAGCGGCTGGGAGACCCAGTACTTC
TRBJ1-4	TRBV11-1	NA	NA	CASSLLGGVEKLFF	TGTGCCAGCAGCTTACTTGGTGGAGTTGAAAAACTGTTTTTT
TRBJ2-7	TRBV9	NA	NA	CASSVGPSYEQYF	TGTGCCAGCAGCGTAGGTCCATCCTACGAGCAGTACTTC
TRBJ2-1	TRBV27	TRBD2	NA	CASSLGLATYNEQFF	TGTGCCAGCAGTTTAGGACTAGCTACCTACAATGAGCAGTTCTTC
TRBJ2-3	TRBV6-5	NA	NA	CASSFGGRTDTQYF	TGTGCCAGCAGTTTTGGGGGTCGCACAGATACGCAGTATTTT
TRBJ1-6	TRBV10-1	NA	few	CASSDADNSPLHF	TGCGCCAGCAGTGACGCGGATAATTCACCCCTCCACTTT
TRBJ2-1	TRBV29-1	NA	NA	CSVVGLGLKYNEQFF	TGCAGCGTTGTAGGCTTGGGACTCAAGTACAATGAGCAGTTCTTC
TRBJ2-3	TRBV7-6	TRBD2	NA	CASSLAGGLAGGHPPDTQYF	TGTGCCAGCAGCTTAGCTGGGGGACTAGCGGGGGGGCACCCCCCAGATACGCAGTATTTT
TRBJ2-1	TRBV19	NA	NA	CASSIVDRSYNEQFF	TGTGCCAGTAGTATAGTTGACCGCTCCTACAATGAGCAGTTCTTC
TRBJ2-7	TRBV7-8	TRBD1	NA	CASSPRQGGYEQYF	TGTGCCAGCAGCCCCCGACAGGGGGGCTACGAGCAGTACTTC
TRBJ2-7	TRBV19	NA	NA	CASSIFDRHYEQYF	TGTGCCAGTAGTATCTTTGACAGACACTACGAGCAGTACTTC
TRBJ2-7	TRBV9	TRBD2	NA	CASSPGLAGYEQYF	TGTGCCAGCAGCCCGGGACTAGCGGGATACGAGCAGTACTTC
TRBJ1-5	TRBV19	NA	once	CASSMGGAGQPQHF	TGTGCCAGTAGTATGGGGGGAGCGGGTCAGCCCCAGCATTTT
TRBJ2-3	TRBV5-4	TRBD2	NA	CASSLEGAGHSTDTQYF	TGTGCCAGCAGCTTGGAGGGAGCGGGGCACAGCACAGATACGCAGTATTTT
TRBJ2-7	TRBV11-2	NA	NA	CASRKETSMDEEKYF	TGTGCCAGCAGAAAAGAGACTAGTATGGATGAAGAGAAGTACTTC
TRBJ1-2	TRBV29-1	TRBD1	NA	CSVVIGGGSYGYTF	TGCAGCGTTGTAATAGGAGGGGGCTCGTATGGCTACACCTTC
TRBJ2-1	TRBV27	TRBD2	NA	CASSQRTSGDNEQFF	TGTGCCAGCAGCCAACGGACTAGCGGGGACAATGAGCAGTTCTTC
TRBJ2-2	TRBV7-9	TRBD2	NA	CASSLLAGGPNGELFF	TGTGCCAGCAGCTTACTAGCGGGAGGGCCGAACGGGGAGCTGTTTTTT
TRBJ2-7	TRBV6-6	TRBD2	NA	CASSFSSGGREQYF	TGTGCCAGCAGTTTCTCTTCGGGGGGTCGGGAGCAGTACTTC
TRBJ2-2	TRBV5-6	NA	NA	CASSLGSGGFTGELFF	TGTGCCAGCAGCCTGGGATCGGGCGGTTTCACCGGGGAGCTGTTTTTT
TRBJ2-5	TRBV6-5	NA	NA	CASSYTAGQQETQYF	TGTGCCAGCAGTTACACTGCGGGACAGCAAGAGACCCAGTACTTC
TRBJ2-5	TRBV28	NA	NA	CASSLSIISSGAQYF	TGTGCCAGCAGTTTATCGATCATATCCTCGGGGGCCCAGTACTTC
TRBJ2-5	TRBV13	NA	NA	CASSPARAPRETQYF	TGTGCCAGCAGCCCCGCGCGGGCACCGAGGGAGACCCAGTACTTC
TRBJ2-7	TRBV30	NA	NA	CAWTHGGLYEQYF	TGTGCCTGGACCCACGGGGGTCTCTACGAGCAGTACTTC
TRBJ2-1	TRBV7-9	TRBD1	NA	CASSTSIGDRGDYNEQFF	TGTGCCAGCAGCACTAGTATCGGGGACAGGGGCGACTACAATGAGCAGTTCTTC
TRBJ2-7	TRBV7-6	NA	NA	CASSLDGGPPWGEQYF	TGTGCCAGCAGCTTAGACGGGGGGCCCCCTTGGGGCGAGCAGTACTTC